This T cell receptor beta chain was recovered during a study of T-cell memory formation after mild COVID-19. In its sample, this clonotype was seen a few times. TCRdb recomputed calls from the 5' RACE reads with MiXCR, one row per CDR3 protein. The data hold 100,000 to 130,000 distinct CDR3 sequences, with over 13% observed a single time. V was clipped by 7 bases and J by 1 base, with 13 bases between them. Per the germline V gene, CDR1 is MDHEN and CDR2 is SYDVKM. The CDR3 is 14 residues long. The rearrangement uses TRBV28 and TRBJ2-5; a possible D gene is TRBD2 (5 bases). Sequencing was carried out using PBMCs or a T cell subset sorted from them (not recorded which). This TCR was sampled from a young man who had mild COVID-19 (a few samples of this study predate the infection). Cell type and time point are not known. CDR3 sequence (DNA): TGTGCCAGCACCCAGAGGGTAATCCAAGAGACCCAGTACTTC. This codes for CASTQRVIQETQYF.